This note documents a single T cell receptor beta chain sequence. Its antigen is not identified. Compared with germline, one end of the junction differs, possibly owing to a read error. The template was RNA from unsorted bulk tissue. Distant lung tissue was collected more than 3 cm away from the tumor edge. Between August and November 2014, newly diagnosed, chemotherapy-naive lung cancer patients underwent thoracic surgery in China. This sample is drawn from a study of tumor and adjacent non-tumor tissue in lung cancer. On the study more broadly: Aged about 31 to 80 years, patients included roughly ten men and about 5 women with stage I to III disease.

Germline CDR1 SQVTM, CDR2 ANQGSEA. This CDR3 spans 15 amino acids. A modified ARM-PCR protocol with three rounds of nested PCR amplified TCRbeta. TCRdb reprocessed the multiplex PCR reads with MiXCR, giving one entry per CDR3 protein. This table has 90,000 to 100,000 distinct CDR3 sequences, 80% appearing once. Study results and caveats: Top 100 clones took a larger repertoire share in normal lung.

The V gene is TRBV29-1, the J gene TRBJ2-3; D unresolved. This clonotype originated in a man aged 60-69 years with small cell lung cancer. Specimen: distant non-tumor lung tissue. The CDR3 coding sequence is TGCAACGTTGAGCTATCGGCCCGTCGCACAGATACGCGGTATTTT. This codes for CNVELSARRTDTRYF.